The present entry profiles one T cell receptor beta chain with its context. Its antigen is as yet unknown. The primer mix had 60 Vbeta and 13 Jbeta primers. Libraries were prepared by immunoSEQ multiplex PCR; TCRdb keeps only in-frame clonotypes and omits some of them. The sample records nearly 110,000 clones, over 75% being singletons. It was healthy bone marrow donors who served as donors. This specimen belongs to a study of cytomegalovirus exposure and HLA in healthy donors. Notes on the study in general: The listing of 150 to 200 TCR beta chains classed them as cytomegalovirus-associated. Sequencing likely caused a cluster of highly shared sequence variants.

The sample comprised PBMCs. This clonotype originated in a male donor in good health and CMV-seronegative.

The CDR3 reads CASSHATLGEQFF. The CDR3 DNA follows: TGTGCCAGCAGTCACGCGACACTCGGTGAGCAGTTCTTC. The V gene is TRBV27, the J gene TRBJ2-1; D is undetermined. The CDR3 covers 13 residues. Germline CDR1 MNHEY, CDR2 SMNVEV (reference sequence). Trimming pared 5 bases from V and 9 bases from J, leaving 14 bases between.